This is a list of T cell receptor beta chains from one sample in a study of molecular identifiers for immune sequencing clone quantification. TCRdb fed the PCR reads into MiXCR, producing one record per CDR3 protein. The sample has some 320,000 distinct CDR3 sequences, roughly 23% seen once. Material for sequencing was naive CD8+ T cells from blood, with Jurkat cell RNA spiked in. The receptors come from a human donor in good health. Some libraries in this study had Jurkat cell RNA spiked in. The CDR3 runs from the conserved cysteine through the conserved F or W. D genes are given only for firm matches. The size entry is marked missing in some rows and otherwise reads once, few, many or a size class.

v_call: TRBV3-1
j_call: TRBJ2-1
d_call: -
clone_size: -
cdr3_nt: TGTGCCAGCATCGTCTCAGGGCGAGGTAGTGAGCAGCTCTTC
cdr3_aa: CASIVSGRGSEQLF

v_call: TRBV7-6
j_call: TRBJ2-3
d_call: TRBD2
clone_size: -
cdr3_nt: TGTGCCAGCAGCTTAGCTAGCGGGGCTACCACAGATACGCAGTATTTT
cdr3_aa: CASSLASGATTDTQYF

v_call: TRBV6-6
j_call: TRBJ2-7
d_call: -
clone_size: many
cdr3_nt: TGTGCCAGCAGTTACTCGGACTACACTTACAACCTCTCCTACGAGCAGTACTTC
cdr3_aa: CASSYSDYTYNLSYEQYF

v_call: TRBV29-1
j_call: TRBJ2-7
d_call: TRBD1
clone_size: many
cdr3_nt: TGCAGCGTGAACGACCGGTGGACAGGGACTTCCTACGAGCAGTACTTC
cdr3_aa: CSVNDRWTGTSYEQYF

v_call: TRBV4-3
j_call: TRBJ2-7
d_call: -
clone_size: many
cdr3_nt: TGCGCCAGCAGCCAAGATACGACAGCATACGCCTACGAGCAGTACTTC
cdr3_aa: CASSQDTTAYAYEQYF

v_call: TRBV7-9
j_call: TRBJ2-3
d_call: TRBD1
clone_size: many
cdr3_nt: TGTGCCAGCAGCTTAAGCATGGGACAGAGCACAGATACGCAGTATTTT
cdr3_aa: CASSLSMGQSTDTQYF

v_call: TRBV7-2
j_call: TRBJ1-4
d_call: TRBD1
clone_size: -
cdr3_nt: TGTGCCAGCAGCTCAGAGGCCGGGACAGGGTTGGAAAAACTGTTTTTT
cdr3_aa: CASSSEAGTGLEKLFF

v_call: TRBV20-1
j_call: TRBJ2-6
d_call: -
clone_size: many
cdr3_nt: TGCAGTGCTAGAGATAGGAGCGGATGGGGGGCCAACGTCCTGACTTTC
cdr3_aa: CSARDRSGWGANVLTF

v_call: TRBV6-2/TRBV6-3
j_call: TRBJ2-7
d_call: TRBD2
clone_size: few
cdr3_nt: TGTGCCAGCAGCCGGGGGAGCGGGGCAACCTACGAGCAGTACTTC
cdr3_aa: CASSRGSGATYEQYF

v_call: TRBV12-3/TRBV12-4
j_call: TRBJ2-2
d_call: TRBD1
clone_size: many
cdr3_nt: TGTGCCAGCAGTAAGGGACAGGGTTTCACCGGGGAGCTGTTTTTT
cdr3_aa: CASSKGQGFTGELFF

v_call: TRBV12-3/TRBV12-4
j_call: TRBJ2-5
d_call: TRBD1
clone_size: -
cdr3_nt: TGTGCCAGCACCAAACGGACAGGGAGAGAGACCCAGTACTTC
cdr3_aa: CASTKRTGRETQYF

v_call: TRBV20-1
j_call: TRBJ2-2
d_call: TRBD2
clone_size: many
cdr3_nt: TGCAGTGCTAGAGATCTGACTAGCGGGAAGGCCGGGGAGCTGTTTTTT
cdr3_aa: CSARDLTSGKAGELFF

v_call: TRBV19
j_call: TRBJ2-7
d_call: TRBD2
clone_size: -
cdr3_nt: TGTGCCAGTAATGCTGGTGCGGGAGCGTACGAGCAGTACTTC
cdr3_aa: CASNAGAGAYEQYF

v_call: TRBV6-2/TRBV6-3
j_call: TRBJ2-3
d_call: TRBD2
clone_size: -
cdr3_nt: TGTGCCAGCAGTTACATCACGGGGGGGATCGCAGATACGCAGTATTTT
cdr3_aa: CASSYITGGIADTQYF

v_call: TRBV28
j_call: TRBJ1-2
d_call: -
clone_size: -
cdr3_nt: TGTGCCAGCAGTTTATTTGTCCGCATAAACTATGGCTACACCTTC
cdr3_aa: CASSLFVRINYGYTF

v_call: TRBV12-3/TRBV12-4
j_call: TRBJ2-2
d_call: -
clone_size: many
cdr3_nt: TGTGCCAGCAGTAAAGGTGGAGCCGGGGAGCTGTTTTTT
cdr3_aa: CASSKGGAGELFF

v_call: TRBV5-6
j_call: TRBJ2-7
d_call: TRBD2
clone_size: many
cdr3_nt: TGTGCCAGCAGCCCACTTGGTAGCGGGAACTACGAGCAGTACTTC
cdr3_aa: CASSPLGSGNYEQYF

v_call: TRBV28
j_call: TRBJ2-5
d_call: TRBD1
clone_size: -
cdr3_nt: TGTGCCAGCAGTTCCGGGACAGGACTAGAGACCCAGTACTTC
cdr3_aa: CASSSGTGLETQYF

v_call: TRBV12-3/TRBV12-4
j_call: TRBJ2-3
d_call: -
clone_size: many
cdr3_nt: TGTGCCAGCAGTCTTAGACTAGGTCCCTCCACAGATACGCAGTATTTT
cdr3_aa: CASSLRLGPSTDTQYF

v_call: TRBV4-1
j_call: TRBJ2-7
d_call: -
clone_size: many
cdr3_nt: TGCGCCAGCAGCCAAATCGGGACCGCAAGTGGGGGCGAGCAGTACTTC
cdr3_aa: CASSQIGTASGGEQYF

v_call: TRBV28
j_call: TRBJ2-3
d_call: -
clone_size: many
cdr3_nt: TGTGCCAGCAGTCTTCTCCTTAGCTTCAGCACAGATACGCAGTATTTT
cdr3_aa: CASSLLLSFSTDTQYF

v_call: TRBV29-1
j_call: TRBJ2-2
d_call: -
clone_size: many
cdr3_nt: TGCAGCGTAGATGACAGATCCGGGGAGCTGTTTTTT
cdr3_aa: CSVDDRSGELFF

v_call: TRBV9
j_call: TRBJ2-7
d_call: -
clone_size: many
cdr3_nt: TGTGCCAGCAGCGTAGGGGGGCTTCATAGCTACGAGCAGTACTTC
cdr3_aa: CASSVGGLHSYEQYF

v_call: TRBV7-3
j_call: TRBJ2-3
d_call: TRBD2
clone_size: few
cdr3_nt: TGTGCCAGCAGCTTACTAGCGGGATCAGATACGCAGTATTTT
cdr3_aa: CASSLLAGSDTQYF

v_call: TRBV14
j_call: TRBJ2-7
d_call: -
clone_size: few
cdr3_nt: TGTGCCAGCAGCCAAGATTTTGGGGGCTACGAGCAGTACTTC
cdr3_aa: CASSQDFGGYEQYF

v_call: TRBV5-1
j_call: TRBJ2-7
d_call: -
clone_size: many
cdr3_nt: TGCGCCAGCAGCCACGACGGACCCGAGCAGTACTTC
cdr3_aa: CASSHDGPEQYF

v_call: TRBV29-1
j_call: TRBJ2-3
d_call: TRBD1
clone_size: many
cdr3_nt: TGCAGCGTCACAGGGGGCACAGATACGCAGTATTTT
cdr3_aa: CSVTGGTDTQYF

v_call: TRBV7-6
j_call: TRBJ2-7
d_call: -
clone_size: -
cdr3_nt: TGTGCCAGCAGCCCGGGGCGGAGCTACGGGCAGTACTTC
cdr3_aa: CASSPGRSYGQYF

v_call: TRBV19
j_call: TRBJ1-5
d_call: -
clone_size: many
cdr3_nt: TGTGCCAGTATCAAAACGGGTCCCGGCAATCAGCCCCAGCATTTT
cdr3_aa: CASIKTGPGNQPQHF

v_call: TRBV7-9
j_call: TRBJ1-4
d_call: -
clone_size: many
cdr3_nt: TGTGCCAGCAGCTTAGTTACAGTACCAACTAATGAAAAACTGTTTTTT
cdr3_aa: CASSLVTVPTNEKLFF

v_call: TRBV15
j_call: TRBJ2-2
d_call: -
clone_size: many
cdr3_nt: TGTGCCACCAGCACCGAAGAGCTTCGTACCGGGGAGCTGTTTTTT
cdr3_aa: CATSTEELRTGELFF

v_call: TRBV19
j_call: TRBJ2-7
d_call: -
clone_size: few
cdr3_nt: TGTGCCAGTAGTACCCGTGGACCAGGGATCGAGCAGTACTTC
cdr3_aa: CASSTRGPGIEQYF

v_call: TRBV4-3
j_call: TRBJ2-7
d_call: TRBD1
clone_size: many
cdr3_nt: TGCGCCAGCAGCCAAAGTCGACAGGGCGGGTACGAGCAGTACTTC
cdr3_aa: CASSQSRQGGYEQYF

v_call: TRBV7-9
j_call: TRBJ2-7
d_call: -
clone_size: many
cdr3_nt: TGTGCCAGCAGCCCGAAGGTATACGAGCAGTACTTC
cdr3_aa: CASSPKVYEQYF

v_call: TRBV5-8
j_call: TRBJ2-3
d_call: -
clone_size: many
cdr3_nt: TGTGCCGCCTCCGGGACACTCACAGATACGCAGTATTTT
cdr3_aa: CAASGTLTDTQYF

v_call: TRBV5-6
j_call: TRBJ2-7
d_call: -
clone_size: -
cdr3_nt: TGTGCCAGCAGCTACCAAAGGGCCTACGAGCAGTACTTC
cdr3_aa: CASSYQRAYEQYF

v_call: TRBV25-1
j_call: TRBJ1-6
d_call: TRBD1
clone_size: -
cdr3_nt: TGTGCCAGCAGTGAATTAGAGACAGGGAGATCACCCCTCCACTTT
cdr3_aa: CASSELETGRSPLHF

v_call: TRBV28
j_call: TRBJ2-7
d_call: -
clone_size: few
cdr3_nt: TGTGCCAGCAGTTTTCGCGGGGATACCTACGAGCAGTACTTC
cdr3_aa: CASSFRGDTYEQYF

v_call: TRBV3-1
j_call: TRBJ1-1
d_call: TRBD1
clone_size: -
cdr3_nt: TGTGCCAGCAGCCAAGGACAGGGGTGGACTGAAGCTTTCTTT
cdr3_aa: CASSQGQGWTEAFF

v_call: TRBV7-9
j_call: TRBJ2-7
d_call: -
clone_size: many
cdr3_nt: TGTGCCAGCAGCCCAGATAAGGGGACATTGAGCTCCTACGAGCAGTACTTC
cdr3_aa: CASSPDKGTLSSYEQYF

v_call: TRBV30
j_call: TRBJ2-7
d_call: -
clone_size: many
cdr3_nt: TGTGCCTGGAGTGTGGAGGGATACGAGCAGTACTTC
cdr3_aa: CAWSVEGYEQYF

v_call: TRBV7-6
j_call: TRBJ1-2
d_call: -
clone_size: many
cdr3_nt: TGTGCCAGCAGCTTAGGTCGGGGGAGGAACTATGGCTACACCTTC
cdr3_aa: CASSLGRGRNYGYTF

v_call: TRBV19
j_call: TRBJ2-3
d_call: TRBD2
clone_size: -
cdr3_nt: TGTGCCAGTAGTATTGCGGGAGGTCTAGATACGCAGTATTTT
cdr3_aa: CASSIAGGLDTQYF

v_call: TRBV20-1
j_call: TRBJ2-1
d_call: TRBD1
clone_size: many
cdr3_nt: TGCAGCGTGAGCCAGACAGGGAAGGTCCCGGATGAGCAGTTCTTC
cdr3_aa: CSVSQTGKVPDEQFF

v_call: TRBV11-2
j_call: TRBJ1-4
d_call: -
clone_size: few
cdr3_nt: TGTGCCAGCAGCTTAGAAGGGGAAAAACTGTTTTTT
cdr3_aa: CASSLEGEKLFF

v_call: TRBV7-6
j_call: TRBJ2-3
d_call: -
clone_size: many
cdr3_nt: TGTGCCAGCAGCTACCCCTCGAGCGGACTTACAGATACGCAGTATTTT
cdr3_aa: CASSYPSSGLTDTQYF

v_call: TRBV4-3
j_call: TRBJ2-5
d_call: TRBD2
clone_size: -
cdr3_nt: TGCGCCAGCAGCCAAGAGCCGTATAAGACTAGCGGGGAAGAGACCCAGTACTTC
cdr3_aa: CASSQEPYKTSGEETQYF

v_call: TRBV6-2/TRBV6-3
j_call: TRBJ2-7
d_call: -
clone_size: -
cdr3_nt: TGTGCCAGCAGTTTGGGACATTCCTACGAGCAGTACTTC
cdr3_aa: CASSLGHSYEQYF

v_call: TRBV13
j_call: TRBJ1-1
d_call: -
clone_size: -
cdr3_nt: TGTGCCAGCAGCGGGGTACAGATGAACACTGAAGCTTTCTTT
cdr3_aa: CASSGVQMNTEAFF

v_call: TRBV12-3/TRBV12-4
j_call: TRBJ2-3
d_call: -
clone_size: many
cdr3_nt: TGTGCCAGCAGGCCCCCTTGGGCAGATACGCAGTATTTT
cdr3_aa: CASRPPWADTQYF

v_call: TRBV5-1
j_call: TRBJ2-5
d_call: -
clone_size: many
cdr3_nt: TGCGCCAGCAGCTTCGGGGGCGGCCAAGAGACCCAGTACTTC
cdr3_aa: CASSFGGGQETQYF

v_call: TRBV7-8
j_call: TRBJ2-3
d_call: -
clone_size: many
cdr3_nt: TGTGCCAGCAGCTTAGTGCTCGGAGGGACTAGCACAGATACGCAGTATTTT
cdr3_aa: CASSLVLGGTSTDTQYF

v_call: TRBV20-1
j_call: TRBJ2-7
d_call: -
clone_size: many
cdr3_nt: TGCAGTGCTAGAGATAGGGGTGGGGGTCCCTACTCCTACGAGCAGTACTTC
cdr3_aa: CSARDRGGGPYSYEQYF

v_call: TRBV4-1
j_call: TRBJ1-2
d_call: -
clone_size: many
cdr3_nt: TGCGCCAGCAGCCAAGTCACACCCAATTATGGCTACACCTTC
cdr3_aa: CASSQVTPNYGYTF

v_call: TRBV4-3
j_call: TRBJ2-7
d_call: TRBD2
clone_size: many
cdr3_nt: TGCGCCAGCAGCCAAGCGTCTAGCGGGGGACCTGAGCAGTACTTC
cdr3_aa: CASSQASSGGPEQYF